These T cell receptor beta chains were read from a single sample in a study of blood T cell repertoires in COVID-19. The data were produced by immunoSEQ multiplex PCR, yet TCRdb's version contains in-frame clones alone and is incomplete. This repertoire shows around 71,000 clones, just under 85% found once; its top ten account for 28%. Sequenced material: peripheral blood. The source of these receptors is a man in his 70s with acute or convalescent COVID-19. The CDR3 runs from the conserved cysteine through the conserved F or W. The D gene is left open where the match is weak. Clone size is shown for a subset of rows, as once, few, many or a class of expanded clone.

j_gene	abundance	v_gene	d_gene	CDR3aa	CDR3nt
TRBJ1-4	few	TRBV2	-	CASSEWQGYEKLFF	TGTGCCAGCAGTGAATGGCAGGGATATGAAAAACTGTTTTTT
TRBJ1-2	-	TRBV27	TRBD1	CASTLTWTGTGGVGYGYTF	TGTGCCAGCACCCTAACTTGGACCGGGACAGGGGGCGTCGGCTATGGCTACACCTTC
TRBJ2-2	-	TRBV15	TRBD2	CATSSPSSGRANTGELFF	TGTGCCACCAGCTCCCCGAGTAGCGGGAGGGCGAACACCGGGGAGCTGTTTTTT
TRBJ2-7	-	TRBV5-1	TRBD2	CASSLEGLAGGYEQYF	TGCGCCAGCAGCTTGGAGGGACTAGCGGGGGGTTACGAGCAGTACTTC
TRBJ1-5	-	TRBV6-5	TRBD1	CASSYRGREPQHF	TGTGCCAGCAGTTACAGGGGGCGTGAGCCCCAGCATTTT
TRBJ2-2	-	TRBV7-6	TRBD2	CASSLELAGGSANTGELFF	TGTGCCAGCAGCTTAGAGCTAGCGGGAGGGTCGGCGAACACCGGGGAGCTGTTTTTT
TRBJ1-6	-	TRBV6-4	TRBD1	CASSARQGFGSPLHF	TGTGCCAGCAGTGCTCGACAGGGGTTCGGTTCACCCCTCCACTTT
TRBJ1-2	once	TRBV7-3	TRBD1	CASSPDRGDGYTF	TGTGCCAGCAGCCCAGACAGGGGGGATGGCTACACCTTC
TRBJ2-7	-	TRBV6-5	-	CASFGGLGYEQYF	TGTGCCAGCTTTGGAGGACTCGGGTACGAGCAGTACTTC
TRBJ2-3	-	TRBV19	-	CASSSGRDTQYF	TGTGCCAGTAGTTCCGGTAGAGATACGCAGTATTTT
TRBJ2-3	-	TRBV5-1	TRBD2	CASSRRPGLAGGTSTDTQYF	TGCGCCAGCAGCAGACGTCCGGGACTAGCGGGAGGGACTAGCACAGATACGCAGTATTTT
TRBJ2-5	-	TRBV7-9	-	CASLTEFQETQYF	TGTGCCAGCTTGACAGAGTTCCAAGAGACCCAGTACTTC
TRBJ2-7	-	TRBV6-2/TRBV6-3	TRBD2	CASSYDPSGSYEQYF	TGTGCCAGCAGTTACGACCCTAGCGGGTCGTACGAGCAGTACTTC
TRBJ2-1	-	TRBV5-1	TRBD2	CASSFYGRGSYNEQFF	TGCGCCAGCAGCTTTTACGGGAGGGGCTCCTACAATGAGCAGTTCTTC
TRBJ2-5	medium-sized	TRBV9	-	CASSPPERQETQYF	TGTGCCAGCAGTCCCCCGGAGAGACAAGAGACCCAGTACTTC
TRBJ1-2	-	TRBV7-2	-	CASSFTVQSYGYTF	TGTGCCAGCAGCTTCACGGTTCAAAGCTATGGCTACACCTTC
TRBJ2-7	-	TRBV7-3	-	CASSDGTPPRQQYF	TGTGCCAGCAGTGATGGGACTCCCCCTAGGCAGCAGTACTTC
TRBJ2-5	-	TRBV5-1	TRBD2	CASSLGVAGLQETQYF	TGCGCCAGCAGCTTGGGGGTAGCGGGATTGCAAGAGACCCAGTACTTC
TRBJ2-3	-	TRBV9	TRBD2	CASSTVEREYTQYF	TGTGCCAGCAGCACTGTCGAGCGGGAGTATACGCAGTATTTT
TRBJ1-1	-	TRBV19	-	CASINRANTEAFF	TGTGCCAGTATAAACAGGGCGAACACTGAAGCTTTCTTT
TRBJ2-3	-	TRBV30	TRBD2	CAWLAGGRTDTQYF	TGTGCCTGGTTAGCGGGAGGGCGCACAGATACGCAGTATTTT
TRBJ2-5	-	TRBV30	-	CAWSVLQETQYF	TGTGCCTGGAGTGTCTTGCAAGAGACCCAGTACTTC
TRBJ2-3	-	TRBV5-1	TRBD2	CASSSDLAGGPSDTQYF	TGCGCCAGCAGCTCTGATCTAGCGGGAGGGCCTTCAGATACGCAGTATTTT
TRBJ2-1	-	TRBV3-1/TRBV3-2	TRBD1	CASSPDRVILNEQFF	TGTGCCAGCAGCCCAGACAGGGTGATCCTAAATGAGCAGTTCTTC
TRBJ2-3	-	TRBV5-1	TRBD2	CASSLAGLAGGDTQYF	TGCGCCAGCAGCTTGGCGGGACTAGCGGGAGGAGATACGCAGTATTTT
TRBJ2-7	-	TRBV18	TRBD1	CASSPRTGTIDEQYF	TGTGCCAGCTCACCCCGGACAGGGACAATCGACGAGCAGTACTTC
TRBJ2-5	-	TRBV15	TRBD2	CATSYTGTSVETQYF	TGTGCCACCAGCTATACCGGGACTAGCGTAGAGACCCAGTACTTC